This T cell receptor beta chain was sequenced during a study of follicular helper T cells after annual influenza vaccination. Germline lookup yields CDR1 SGHAT and CDR2 FQNNGV. The CDR3 contains 13 residues. Unmatched junction bases numbered 4, after V lost 2 bases and J lost 7 bases. Assay: immunoSEQ multiplex PCR; the TCRdb copy retains only in-frame clones and omits some. The table includes some 30,000 clones, about 82% detected once. Specified time point: 2014-2015 season, pre-vaccination. The chain employs TRBV11-2 and TRBJ1-1, with 7 bases that match TRBD1. This sequence was found in an adult who received the influenza vaccine. This specimen was CXCR5+ CD38- circulating T follicular helper cells from blood, taken on the day of influenza vaccination. Subset defined: circulating Tfh, non-naive CD4+CXCR5+PD-1+ (ICOS+CD38+ or ICOS-CD38-). The CDR3 is CASSLWDSSEAFF. CDR3 nucleotides: TGTGCCAGCAGCTTATGGGACAGCAGTGAAGCTTTCTTT.